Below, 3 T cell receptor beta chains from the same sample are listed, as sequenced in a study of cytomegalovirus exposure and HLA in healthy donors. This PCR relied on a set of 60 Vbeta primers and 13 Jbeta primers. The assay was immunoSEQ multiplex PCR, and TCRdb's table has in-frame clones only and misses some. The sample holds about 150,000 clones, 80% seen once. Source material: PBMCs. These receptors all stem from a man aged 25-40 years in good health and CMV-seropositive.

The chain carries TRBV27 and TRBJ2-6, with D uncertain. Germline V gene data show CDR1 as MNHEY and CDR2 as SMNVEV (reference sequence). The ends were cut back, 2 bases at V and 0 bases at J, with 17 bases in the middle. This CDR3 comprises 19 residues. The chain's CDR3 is CASSLRPGGTISGANVLTF. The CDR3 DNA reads TGTGCCAGCAGTTTAAGGCCTGGCGGAACAATCTCTGGGGCCAACGTCCTGACTTTC.

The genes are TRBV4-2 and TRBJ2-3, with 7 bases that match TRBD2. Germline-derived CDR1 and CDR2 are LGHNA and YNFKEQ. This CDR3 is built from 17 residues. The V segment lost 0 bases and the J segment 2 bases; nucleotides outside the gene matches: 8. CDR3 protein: CASSQEPLAVNTDTQYF. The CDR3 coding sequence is TGTGCCAGCAGCCAAGAACCGCTAGCGGTTAACACAGATACGCAGTATTTT.

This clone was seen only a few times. CDR3: CASKGELNTEAFF. Here the CDR3 DNA reads TGTGCCAGCAAGGGGGAATTGAACACTGAAGCTTTCTTT. V usage is TRBV2 and J usage is TRBJ1-1, with D possibly being TRBD1 (6 bases). The CDR3 extends over 13 amino acids. The ends were cut back, 7 bases at V and 0 bases at J, with 9 bases in the middle. Germline CDR1 and CDR2: SNHLY and FYNNEI.